This TCR beta chain was identified in a study of blood T cell repertoires in COVID-19. For the study at large: COVID-19 samples collected from the United States, Italy and Spain covered acute and convalescent phases. Nucleic acid was either cDNA or gDNA, and it came from T cells, B-cell-depleted T cells, or PBMCs.

Original processing notes: Reference gene primer amplification gave estimated nucleated cell counts. Profiled with immunoSEQ multiplex PCR; TCRdb holds only in-frame clones, not every one. V and J calls and clone size follow that table, whereas D and trimming were derived from the DNA. The table includes 24,000 or so clones, about nine tenths detected once. From germline, CDR1 is SGHKS and CDR2 YYEKEE (reference sequence). Trimming at V came to 2 bases and at J to 9 bases, leaving 6 bases not matched to a gene. There are 14 residues in the CDR3. The receptor's source is a human donor in a cohort sampled during active COVID-19. The donor label of this sample is uncertain. The sample comprised peripheral blood. The J gene is TRBJ1-1, the V gene TRBV5-5; the match to TRBD1 covers 11 bases. CDR3 loop: CASSFRDRGEQAFF. Written as DNA, the CDR3 is TGTGCCAGCAGCTTTCGGGACAGGGGGGAACAAGCTTTCTTT.